Detailed here is one TCR beta chain. Its cognate antigen has yet to be identified. No clone much larger than this one lies a single base away; base qualities are absent. The sample belongs to a study of Ad26.COV2.S vaccination and SARS-CoV-2 variants (TCRdb year 2021). As for the study more broadly: Sequencing of the TCRbeta repertoire served to evaluate the specificity and breadth of SARS-CoV-2-reactive T cell receptors following Ad26.COV2.S vaccination. The TCR-sequenced set comprised around 30 samples: around 20 Ad26.COV2.S vaccine recipients, 5 placebo recipients and 8 SARS-CoV-2 convalescent individuals.

Here is what the overall study found, with its caveats: Vaccine and placebo recipients had similar non-spike TCR breadth, a finding consistent with the vaccine containing only spike. Ad26.COV2.S recipients had higher spike-specific TCR breadth than placebo recipients (P = 0.0014). Substantial breadth of spike-specific CD8+ and CD4+ T cell responses was reported after vaccination. According to the authors, total T cell responses may have been underestimated by the TCR breadth and depth analyses.

TCRbeta CDR3 regions were sequenced with the immunoSEQ Assay. After extraction, genomic DNA underwent amplification by bias-controlled multiplex PCR, followed by high-throughput sequencing. In the source study's methods: Collapsing and filtering of sequences were performed to quantify the absolute abundance of each unique TCRbeta CDR3 region. T cell fraction was estimated by normalizing TCRbeta template counts to usable DNA, with usable DNA measured through amplification of reference genes found in all nucleated cells. Repertoire TCRs were annotated as SARS-CoV-2-specific by exact matching of V gene, CDR3 amino acid sequence and J gene to a known reactive TCR set. The reference SARS-CoV-2 TCR set was derived from MIRA and filtered for enrichment in COVID-19-positive ImmuneCODE repertoires, a step that removed public or cross-reactive TCRs. Based on the MIRA antigens, annotated TCRs were further analysed at the level of specific ORF or position within ORF. Breadth was defined as annotated unique rearrangements over total unique productive rearrangements; depth was the summed frequency of those rearrangements. Two-sided Wilcoxon rank-sum tests were used to compare TCR breadth between groups. TCRdb holds this immuneACCESS table with in-frame rearrangements only. Some clones are missing; in checked studies, unresolved V genes explain under half, and the rest has no known cause. Clone size and V and J calls were adopted from that table, with D and trimming inferred from the DNA. In this sample the table shows approximately 97,000 clones, over 60% of which occur a single time. Approximately 15% of the sample is in the top ten clones.

Sample time point, as interpreted from the label and publication: individuals recovered from natural SARS-CoV-2 infection. The junction shows trimming of 9 bases on V and 8 bases on J, plus 7 bases between the germline ends. The germline V gene encodes CDR1 MGHRA and CDR2 YSYEKL. The CDR3 measures 10 amino acids from cysteine to phenylalanine. CDR3 DNA only is kept here, 30 bases in frame from base 1. Material: peripheral blood, obtained after recovery from COVID-19. The rearranged chain carries TRBV4-1 and TRBJ1-4; the D gene cannot be resolved reliably. The sequence derives from a human donor who had recovered from COVID-19. The base sequence is TGCGCCAGGCAGAGGGAAAAACTGTTTTTT. It translates to CARQREKLFF.